The present T cell receptor (beta chain) was sequenced within a study of blood T cell repertoires in COVID-19 (dated by TCRdb to the early 2020s). Background for the entire study: Collaborator samples came from the United States, Italy and Spain and covered acute and convalescent phases of COVID-19. The material from the prospective study consisted of cDNA or gDNA derived from T cells, B-cell-depleted T cells, or PBMCs. Deeply sampled blood TCRbeta repertoires from subjects exposed to, actively infected with, or recovered from COVID-19 were included in the dataset. The repertoires were released in a freely available public database intended as a resource for research on the immune response to SARS-CoV-2. Samples were obtained from the ongoing ImmuneRACE study (first 160 participants) and from over a thousand subjects provided by 6 global collaborators. A de-identified subject ID, COVID-19 status, age in years and sex were almost always included in the sample metadata. Where available, HLA class I and class II types were taken from metadata supplied by the sample provider and were not determined by assay-based typing.

TCRbeta CDR3 regions were amplified from genomic DNA by means of the immunoSEQ Assay, a bias-controlled multiplex PCR. The original methods were these. The number of nucleated cells in each sample was estimated from the amplification of reference gene primers within the assay. Sequence reads were collapsed and filtered to measure the absolute abundance of every unique TCRbeta CDR3 rearrangement. For each sample, productive Simpson clonality was calculated as the square root of Simpson's diversity index across productive rearrangements. As stored in TCRdb, this immuneACCESS dataset retains in-frame rearrangements with V and J assigned. A fraction of the clones does not appear; measured against another copy, unresolved V genes explain less than half of the discrepancy, and the remainder lacks a known reason. V and J calls plus clone size are reproduced from that table; the DNA served to infer D and trimming. The sample table holds some 200,000 clones, of which approximately 87% were seen once. The ten largest clones capture around 12% of the sample.

Concerning this clone: Its specific antigen is unknown. No clone much larger than this one lies a single base away; base qualities are absent.

One collaborating source in Seattle enrolled patients while the patients were actively infected and followed the patients over time throughout the course of disease. Whole blood was collected in K2EDTA tubes by collaborating institutions according to the institutions' own protocols. Collaborator samples were shipped for TCRbeta analysis as frozen whole blood, isolated PBMCs, or DNA extracted from either sample type. V ends up 0 bases short and J 8 bases short, with an unmatched junction base count of 3. CDR3 length: 13 amino acids, cysteine to phenylalanine. CDR3 DNA is the only sequence kept; it has 39 bases, read in frame from the first base. CDR1 MNHEY and CDR2 SVGAGI were looked up in the germline V gene. Overall study results and their limits: How much clinical and demographic metadata was included differed by source and by participant, and the metadata was provided uncurated.

This sequence originates from a woman between 65 and 79 years old with COVID-19, enrolled during active disease. Sequenced material: peripheral blood. The rearranged segments are TRBV6-5 and TRBJ1-1, with 7 bases aligning to TRBD1. CDR3 sequence: CASSYSNRGEAFF. The nucleotide sequence reads as follows: TGTGCCAGCAGTTACTCGAACAGGGGAGAAGCTTTCTTT.